In its sample, the clone carrying this T cell receptor beta chain was seen a few times. What it recognizes is unknown. The source of the sample is a study of T cells after yellow fever vaccination. Overall study findings and caveats: A large majority of primary-vaccination clones showed up again after the booster (roughly 95% CD4, around 85% CD8).

The CDR3 contains 15 residues. CDR1 is MNHNS, CDR2 SASEGT, per germline. V shed 5 bases and J shed 5 bases, with 18 bases lying between them. TCRdb itself ran the 5' RACE reads through MiXCR, one entry per CDR3 protein. This table holds approximately 510,000 distinct CDR3 sequences, 20% to 25% found once. V is TRBV6-1 and J is TRBJ2-5; a weak D match, TRBD1 (6 bases). This receptor was obtained from a man aged 18 to 35 who received the YFV17D yellow fever vaccine. Sequenced material: PBMCs, taken 20 to 25 days after the first yellow fever vaccination. For the CDR3, the DNA is TGTGCCAGCAGTCCAACCCGCGGACAGAGGGAGACCCAGTACTTC. This sequence encodes CASSPTRGQRETQYF.